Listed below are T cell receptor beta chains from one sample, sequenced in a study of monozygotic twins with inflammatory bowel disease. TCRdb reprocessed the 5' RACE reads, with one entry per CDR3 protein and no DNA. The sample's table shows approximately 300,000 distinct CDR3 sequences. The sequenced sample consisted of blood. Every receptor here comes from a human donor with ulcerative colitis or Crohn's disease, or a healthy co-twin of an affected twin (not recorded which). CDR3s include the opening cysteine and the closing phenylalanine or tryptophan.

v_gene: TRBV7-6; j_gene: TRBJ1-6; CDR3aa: CASSPQTGVGSPLHF
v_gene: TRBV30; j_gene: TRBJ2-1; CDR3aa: CAWSELGLAGAIHEQFF
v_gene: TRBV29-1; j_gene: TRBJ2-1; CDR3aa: CSVDTGGILAGYNEQFF
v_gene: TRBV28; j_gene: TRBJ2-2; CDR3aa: CASSPSLGASGGDLHLTGELFF
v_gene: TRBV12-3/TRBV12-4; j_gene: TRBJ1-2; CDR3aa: CASSLDSRGYGYTF
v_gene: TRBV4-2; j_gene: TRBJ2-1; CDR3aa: CASSQELAHNEQFF
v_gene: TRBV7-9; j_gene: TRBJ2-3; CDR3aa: CASSNSGAKTDTQYF
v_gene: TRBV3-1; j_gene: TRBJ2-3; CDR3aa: CASSLHRTSGTDTQYF
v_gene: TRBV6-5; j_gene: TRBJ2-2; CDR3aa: CASSYNPGASGELFF
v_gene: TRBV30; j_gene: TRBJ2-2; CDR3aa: CAWDRVGTGELFF
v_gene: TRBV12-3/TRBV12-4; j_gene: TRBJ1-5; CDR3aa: CASSSRSGGQGPQHF
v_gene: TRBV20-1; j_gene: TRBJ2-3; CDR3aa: CSQTRRGTDTQYF
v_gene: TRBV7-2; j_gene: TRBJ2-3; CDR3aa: CASSPAGGAGGNTQYF
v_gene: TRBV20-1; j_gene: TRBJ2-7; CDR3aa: CSAIGIGPGQYF
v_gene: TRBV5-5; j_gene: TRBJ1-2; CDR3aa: CASRQGASGYTF
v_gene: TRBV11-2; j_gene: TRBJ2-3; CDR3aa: CASSLVGGLAGAADTQYF
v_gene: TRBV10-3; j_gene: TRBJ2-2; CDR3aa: CAITTGTGNTGELFF
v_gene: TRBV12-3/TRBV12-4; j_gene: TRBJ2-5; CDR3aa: CASSSGTGVETQYF
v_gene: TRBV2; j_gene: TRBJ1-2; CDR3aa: CASTRVRLSYGYTF
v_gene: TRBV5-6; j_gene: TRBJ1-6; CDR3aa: CASSLRVSSNSPLHF
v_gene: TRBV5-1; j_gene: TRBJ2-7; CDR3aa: CASSPRPAEVSYEQYF
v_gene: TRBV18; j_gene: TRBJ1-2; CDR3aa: CASSPKRPFGYTF
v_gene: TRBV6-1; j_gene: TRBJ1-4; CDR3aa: CASSRKATRATNEKLFF
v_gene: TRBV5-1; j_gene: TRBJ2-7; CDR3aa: CASRPNSGPYEQYF
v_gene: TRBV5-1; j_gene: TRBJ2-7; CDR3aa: CASSLRRAYEQYF
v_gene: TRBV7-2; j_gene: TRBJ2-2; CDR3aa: CASSALRNTGELFF
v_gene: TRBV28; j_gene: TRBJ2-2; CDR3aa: CASSLGGGTNTGELFF
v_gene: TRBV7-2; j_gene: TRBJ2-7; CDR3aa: CASSLAGQPYEQYF
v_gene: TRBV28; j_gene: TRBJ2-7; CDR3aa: CASTAYTGTGGLYEQYF
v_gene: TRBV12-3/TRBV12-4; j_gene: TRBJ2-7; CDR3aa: CASSLRVLYEQYF
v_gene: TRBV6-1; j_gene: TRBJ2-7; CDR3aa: CASSASFGARTYEQYF
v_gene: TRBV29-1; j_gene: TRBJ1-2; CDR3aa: CSVAIVKGSNYGYTF
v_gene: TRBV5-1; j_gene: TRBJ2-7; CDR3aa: CASSSDRGQYF
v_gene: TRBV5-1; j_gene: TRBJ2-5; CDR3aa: CASSLGQALETQYF
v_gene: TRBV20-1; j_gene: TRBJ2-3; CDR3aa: CSASPVPRTDTQYF
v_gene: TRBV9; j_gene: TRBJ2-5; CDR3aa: CASSVGIGDQETQYF
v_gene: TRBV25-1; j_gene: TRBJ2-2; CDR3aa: CASSAGINTGELFF
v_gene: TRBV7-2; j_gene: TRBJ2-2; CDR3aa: CASSRFSGVGNTGELFF
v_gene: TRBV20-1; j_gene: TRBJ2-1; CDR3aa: CSARAWATNNEQFF
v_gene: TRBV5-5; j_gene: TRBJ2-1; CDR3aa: CASKGAQYNEQFF
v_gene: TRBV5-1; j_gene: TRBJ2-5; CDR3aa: CASSRRTGQETQYF